The following is a T cell receptor (beta chain) sequence with its context. Original data processing: It was from reference gene primer amplification that nucleated cell counts were estimated. The table came from immunoSEQ multiplex PCR; TCRdb's copy has only in-frame clones and leaves some out. From that table come the V and J calls and clone size; the DNA was used to work out D and trimming. The sample comprises some 180,000 clones, about four fifths of which are singletons, and around 7.8% rests with the top ten. This sample was included in a study of blood T cell repertoires in COVID-19. The ends lost 7 bases at V and 7 bases at J; junction bases unmatched: 7. Germline-derived CDR1 and CDR2 are MDHEN and SYDVKM. This CDR3 spans 14 amino acids.

What was sequenced was peripheral blood. The receptor was derived from a woman in her sixties or seventies with COVID-19, enrolled during active disease. J is TRBJ1-6 and V is TRBV28; 7 nucleotides line up with TRBD1. DNA for the CDR3: TGTGCCAGCACCAAGACAGGGAACAATTCACCCCTCCACTTT. Protein: CASTKTGNNSPLHF.